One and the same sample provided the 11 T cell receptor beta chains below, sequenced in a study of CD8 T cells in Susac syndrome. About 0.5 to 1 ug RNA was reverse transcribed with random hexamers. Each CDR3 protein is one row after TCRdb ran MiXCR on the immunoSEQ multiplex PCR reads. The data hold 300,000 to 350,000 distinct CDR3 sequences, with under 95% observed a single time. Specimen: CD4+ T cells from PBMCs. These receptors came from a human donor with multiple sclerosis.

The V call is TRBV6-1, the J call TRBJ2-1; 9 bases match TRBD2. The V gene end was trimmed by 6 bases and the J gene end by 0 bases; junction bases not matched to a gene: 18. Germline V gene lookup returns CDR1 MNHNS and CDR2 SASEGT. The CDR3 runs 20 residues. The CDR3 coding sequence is TGTGCCAGCAGCGATATGGGGCTAGCGGGACTCCCCCCCTCCTACAATGAGCAGTTCTTC. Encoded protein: CASSDMGLAGLPPSYNEQFF.

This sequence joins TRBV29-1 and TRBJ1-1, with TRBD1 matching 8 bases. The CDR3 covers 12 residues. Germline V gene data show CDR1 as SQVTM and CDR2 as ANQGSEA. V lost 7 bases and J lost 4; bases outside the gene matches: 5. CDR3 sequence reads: CSASTGGTEAFF. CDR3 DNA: TGCAGCGCCTCCACAGGGGGCACTGAAGCTTTCTTT.

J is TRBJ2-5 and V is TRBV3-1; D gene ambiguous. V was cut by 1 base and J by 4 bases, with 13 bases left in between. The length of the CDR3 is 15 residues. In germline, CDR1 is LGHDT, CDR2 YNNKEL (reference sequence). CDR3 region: CASSQAIGRAETQYF. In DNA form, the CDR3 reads TGTGCCAGCAGCCAAGCCATTGGACGGGCAGAGACCCAGTACTTC.

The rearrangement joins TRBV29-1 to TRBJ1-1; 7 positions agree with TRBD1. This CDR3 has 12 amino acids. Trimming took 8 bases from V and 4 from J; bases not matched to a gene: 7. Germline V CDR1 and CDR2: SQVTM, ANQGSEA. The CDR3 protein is CSTWTGGTEAFF. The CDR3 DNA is TGCAGCACCTGGACAGGCGGCACTGAAGCTTTCTTT.

DNA of the CDR3: TGTGCCAGCAGCGTGATAACAGGGAAGGCCACCGGGGAGCTGTTTTTT. It encodes CASSVITGKATGELFF. The chain combines TRBV11-3 with TRBJ2-2; possible D gene TRBD1, 6 bases. CDR1 is SGHNT and CDR2 is YENEEA in the germline V gene. Trimming removed 5 bases at V and 4 bases at J, with 17 bases between. This CDR3 spans 16 amino acids.

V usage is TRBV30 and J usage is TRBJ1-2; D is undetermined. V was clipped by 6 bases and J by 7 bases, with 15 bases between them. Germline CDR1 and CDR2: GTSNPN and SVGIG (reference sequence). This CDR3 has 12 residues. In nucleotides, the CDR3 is TGTGCCTGCCCCGGGCCAGCCGCTGGCTACACCTTC. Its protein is CACPGPAAGYTF. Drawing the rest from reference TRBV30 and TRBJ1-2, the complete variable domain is SQTIHQWPATLVQPVGSPLSLECTVEGTSNPNLYWYRQAAGRGLQLLFYSVGIGQISSEVPQNLSASRPQDRQFILSSKKLLLSDSGFYLCACPGPAAGYTFGSGTRLTVV.

The CDR3 protein is CASRPGSQNNSPLHF. The CDR3 DNA follows: TGTGCCAGCAGACCCGGCAGCCAGAATAATTCACCCCTCCACTTT. The chain has TRBV5-5 and TRBJ1-6; no firm D call. Trimming stripped 5 bases from V and 5 bases from J, with 14 bases between. Per germline, CDR1 SGHKS and CDR2 YYEKEE (reference sequence). CDR3 length: 15 amino acids.

The CDR3 here is CAWSPQGWGTEAFF. In DNA, the CDR3 is TGTGCCTGGAGTCCTCAGGGTTGGGGCACTGAAGCTTTCTTT. J is TRBJ1-1 and V is TRBV30; D possibly corresponds to TRBD1 (5 bases). V lost 2 bases and J 4 bases, leaving 14 bases between the germline ends. The CDR3 is 14 amino acids. The germline CDR1 and CDR2 sequences are GTSNPN and SVGIG (reference sequence).

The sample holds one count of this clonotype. The CDR3 bases are TGTGCCAGCAGCCTCCGACAGGGAACAACTAATGAAAAACTGTTTTTT. Protein product: CASSLRQGTTNEKLFF. V usage is TRBV11-3 and J usage is TRBJ1-4; 7 nucleotides agree with TRBD1. The CDR3 contains 16 residues. The germline V gene encodes CDR1 SGHNT and CDR2 YENEEA. With 5 bases clipped from V and 0 bases from J, the junction kept 6 bases outside the gene matches.

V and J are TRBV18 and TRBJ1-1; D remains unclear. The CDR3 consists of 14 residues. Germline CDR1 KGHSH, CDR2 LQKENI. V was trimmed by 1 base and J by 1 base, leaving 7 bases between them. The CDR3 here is CASSPRYGNTEAFF. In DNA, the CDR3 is TGTGCCAGCTCACCACGATACGGGAACACTGAAGCTTTCTTT. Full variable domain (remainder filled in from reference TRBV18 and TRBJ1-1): NAGVMQNPRHLVRRRGQEARLRCSPMKGHSHVYWYRQLPEEGLKFMVYLQKENIIDESGMPKERFSAEFPKEGPSILRIQQVVRGDSAAYFCASSPRYGNTEAFFGQGTRLTVV.

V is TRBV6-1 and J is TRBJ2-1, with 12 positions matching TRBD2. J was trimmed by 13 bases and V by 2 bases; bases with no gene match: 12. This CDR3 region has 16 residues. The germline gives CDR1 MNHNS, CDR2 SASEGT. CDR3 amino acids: CASSEPASGGAYRQFF. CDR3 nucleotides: TGTGCCAGCAGTGAACCGGCTAGCGGGGGGGCCTATCGTCAGTTCTTC.